Sequencing of this T cell receptor (beta chain) was carried out in a study of technical replicates of blood from several donors. The CDR3 consists of 17 residues. Trimming stripped 6 bases from V and 5 bases from J, with 22 bases between. Germline CDR1 SEHNR, CDR2 FQNEAQ (reference sequence). The repertoire was sequenced with immunoSEQ multiplex PCR; TCRdb's copy has only in-frame clones and lacks some. The sample consists of around 70,000 clones, 90% to 95% of them appearing once. This clone occurred a few times. The sequencing input was T cells isolated from PBMCs. The chain links TRBV7-9 to TRBJ2-2; D is perhaps TRBD1 (6 bases). This sequence was found in a human donor in good health. CDR3 nucleotide sequence: TGTGCCAGCAGTGACCCCGGGACACAAACGGCGACCGGGGAGCTGTTTTTT. Its translation is CASSDPGTQTATGELFF.